This T cell receptor beta chain stems from a study of T cells in Graves' hyperthyroidism and ophthalmopathy (dated by TCRdb to about 2019). Turning to the overall study: Peripheral blood samples were taken at the time of initial diagnosis, prior to any treatment. To identify TCR V-J signatures that set the groups apart, the researchers used a discovery cohort of about a hundred patients, made up of some 41 with Graves' ophthalmopathy and some 55 with stable Graves' hyperthyroidism. Prospective prediction of ophthalmopathy was tested in an independent validation cohort consisting of fewer than 20 hyperthyroidism patients and 17 patients who later progressed to ophthalmopathy. The 75 to 100 discovery patients were randomly divided into training and test sets at a 7:3 ratio. In over five Graves' hyperthyroidism patients, the study also compared T-cell repertoires from thyroid tissue with T-cell repertoires from blood. After blood sampling, hyperthyroidism patients were treated with methimazole at a starting dose of 30 mg daily, and ophthalmopathy patients were treated with high-dose intravenous methylprednisolone. TCR Vbeta CDR3 sequencing of 120 to 150 peripheral blood samples (over 40 ophthalmopathy, about 80 hyperthyroidism and around 17 progressor patients) is reported in the paper. Study-wide conclusions, independent of this receptor: No statistical method was used to set the sample size in advance, and investigators knew the group allocation. In cross-validation, a model built on a 13 V-J signature told ophthalmopathy apart from stable hyperthyroidism with 85% to 90% sensitivity and around 81% specificity, and in testing the same model reached 80%/75%. In validation, the model predicted progression to ophthalmopathy with 65% to 71% sensitivity and 72% to 85% specificity, a median of approximately 6.5 months before onset. Most expanded thyroid clonotypes (frequency above 0.001) were also detected in blood, suggesting blood repertoires may reflect thyroid immune responses.

Comments on this clonotype: It has no known antigen specificity. It has no much larger one-base neighbor in the sample; base qualities were not kept.

The hyperthyroidism patients were between 18 and 65 years old and newly diagnosed, with a disease duration of less than 2 months. Exclusion was applied to patients with uncontrolled infections, other autoimmune diseases, pregnancy or lactation. Diagnoses were based on clinical symptoms, serum thyroxine and TRAb, thyroid ultrasound and orbital computed tomography. Blood from progressor patients was collected at the time of first diagnosis with hyperthyroidism, before any ophthalmopathy symptoms had appeared. PBMCs were separated from under 11 ml of fresh peripheral blood using Ficoll-Paque density gradient centrifugation. Patients classed as progressors first received a Graves' hyperthyroidism diagnosis and then went on to develop ophthalmopathy during follow-up. Total RNA was extracted with Trizol reagent, and quality was checked on an Agilent 2100 Bioanalyzer. V is pared back by 3 bases and J by 4 bases, with 12 bases lying between the germline termini. According to the germline V gene, CDR1 reads MGHRA and CDR2 reads YSYEKL. The CDR3 has 15 amino acids, counting the end cysteine and phenylalanine. Only the CDR3 DNA is retained, 45 bases long and in frame from the first base.

Amplification of TCR beta CDR3 regions was carried out from RNA transcripts. For the first round of RT-PCR on the TCR CDR3, the HTBI primer set was used together with the Qiagen OneStep RT-PCR kit. The libraries were constructed in a second round of multiplex PCR and then size-selected and purified. Libraries were sequenced paired-end with 100 bp reads on an Illumina HiSeq2000. The paper's processing steps were these. SOAPnuke was used to process the raw data, with reads discarded if the reads contained adapters or uncalled bases, had a mean Phred below 15, or lacked an exact constant-primer or identifier match. High-quality paired reads were merged using COPE v1.2.5, and each unique nucleotide sequence was defined as a clonotype. Clonotypes were aligned to IMGT TRBV, TRBD and TRBJ reference segments using MiTCR v1.1. The analysis included only V-J combinations with a frequency above 0.0001, which together covered approximately 99% of the repertoires. The TCS score was defined as F50 (clonal expansion) divided by E x V (chaos), with BLOSUM62-based TCRdist calculated between CDR3 peptides within each V-J. Welch's t-statistics and random forest reduced some 510 V-J features to 10 to 15, which were used in a naive Bayes classifier (R e1071). TCRdb's own reprocessing of the public reads used fastp at Q25 and MiXCR and kept productive beta chains. CDR3 protein sequences are deduplicated, and each keeps its most common genes and DNA. The V and J calls and clone size are TCRdb's, not the authors'. Across this sample there are some 250,000 distinct CDR3 sequences, with about 14% seen only once. 10% to 15% of the sample belongs to the ten largest clones.

Recombination joined TRBV4-1 with TRBJ2-2; the D segment could be TRBD1, given 6 matching bases. The sequence was collected from a woman in her thirties or forties with Graves' hyperthyroidism that later progressed to Graves' ophthalmopathy. The source material was blood. The DNA is TGCGCCAGCAGCCAGAGGGGGAGTGGCACCGGGGAGCTGTTTTTT. The encoded protein is CASSQRGSGTGELFF.